These T cell receptor beta chains were read from a single sample in a study of blood T cell repertoires in COVID-19. Using immunoSEQ multiplex PCR, the repertoire was profiled, and TCRdb retains in-frame clones only, with some absent. The sample lists around 380,000 clones; more than 70% were seen once. Input material: PBMCs or T cells enriched from blood (not recorded which). All receptors come from a man between 25 and 39 years old who had recovered from COVID-19. CDR3s include the opening cysteine and the closing phenylalanine or tryptophan. A D gene is named only where the DNA matches it firmly. Clone size is given for some rows only: seen once, a few or many times, or a class if the clone is expanded.

>TRBJ1-2|TRBD1|-|TRBV18
TGTGCCAGCTCACTGGGGGACAGAAGCTTCTATGGCTACACCTTC
CASSLGDRSFYGYTF
>TRBJ2-7|TRBD2|-|TRBV19
TGTGCCAGTAGTTCAACTAGCGGGCCCCCCTACGAGCAGTACTTC
CASSSTSGPPYEQYF
>TRBJ2-7|-|once|TRBV6-6
TGTGCCAGCAGTTCTCGGGGGTCGGGCGAGCAGTACTTC
CASSSRGSGEQYF
>TRBJ2-5|-|-|TRBV2
TGTGCCACCGCGGCGGGCCGGGAGACCCAGTACTTC
CATAAGRETQYF
>TRBJ2-1|-|-|TRBV4-1
TGCGCCAGCAGCCAAGAGACGGGCTCCTACAATGAGCAGTTCTTC
CASSQETGSYNEQFF
>TRBJ2-5|-|-|TRBV27
TGTGCCAGCAGTTTAAAACCTTACGCGGAGACCCAGTACTTC
CASSLKPYAETQYF
>TRBJ1-2|-|once|TRBV29-1
TGCAGCGTTGAAGGGTTAACGAGAGGAGGCTATGGCTACACCTTC
CSVEGLTRGGYGYTF
>TRBJ1-6|TRBD1|-|TRBV30
TGTGCCTGGAATATGGGACAGGACAGAATAGGAAATTCACCCCTCCACTTT
CAWNMGQDRIGNSPLHF
>TRBJ2-7|TRBD1|-|TRBV7-9
TGTGCCAGCAGCTTTTATTCCGGGACAGGGAGCTACGAGCAGTACTTC
CASSFYSGTGSYEQYF
>TRBJ2-1|TRBD1|-|TRBV28
TGTGCCAGCAGTTCAGGGGGAGCCTACAATGAGCAGTTCTTC
CASSSGGAYNEQFF
>TRBJ1-2|-|-|TRBV4-1
TGCGCCAGCAGGCAACCTACCTCTAACTATGGCTACACCTTC
CASRQPTSNYGYTF
>TRBJ1-1|-|few|TRBV19
TGTGCCAGTACCTCAATCCAGCGTGGGACAAGTAACACTGAAGCTTTCTTT
CASTSIQRGTSNTEAFF
>TRBJ1-3|-|-|TRBV5-7
TGTGCCAGCAGCCCACCACAGAGCTCTGGAAACACCATATATTTT
CASSPPQSSGNTIYF
>TRBJ2-1|TRBD2|-|TRBV4-2
TGTGCCAGCAGCCAAGCCGCAGCGGGGGGTGTTGATGAGCAGTTCTTC
CASSQAAAGGVDEQFF
>TRBJ2-5|TRBD2|-|TRBV6-6
TGTGCCAGCAGGACGGGGGGAGGCGAGACCCAGTACTTC
CASRTGGGETQYF
>TRBJ2-2|-|-|TRBV21-1
TGTGCCAGCAGCAAACATCGAGACAGAGAAACCGGGGAGCTGTTTTTT
CASSKHRDRETGELFF
>TRBJ1-1|-|once|TRBV18
TGTGCCAGCTCACCACAACAGCAAGGGAACACTGAAGCTTTCTTT
CASSPQQQGNTEAFF